This T cell receptor beta chain was sequenced in a study of beta chain features in type 1 diabetes. Study observations and caveats: Among type 1 diabetes patients, VDJ junctions had fewer insertions and more deletions.

Every isolated RNA sample was fully reverse transcribed, so sequencing captured expressed TCRB transcripts. An average roughly 3.6 million reads came from naive, central memory and regulatory T cell samples. Here immunoSEQ multiplex PCR was the method, and the copy in TCRdb shows in-frame clones only, minus some. The table includes 310,000 or so clones, approximately 10% detected once. A word on this clone: The antigen is not known.

V lost 6 bases, J lost 8 bases, and 16 bases lay in between. The CDR3 loop spans 13 amino acids. The germline V gene has CDR1 SGHDT and CDR2 YYEEEE. One heparinised draw of blood, averaging roughly 110 mL, came from each donor. Each sorted fraction was over 95% pure. The receptor was derived from a woman in her 30s in good health. The chain recombines TRBV5-6 with TRBJ2-3; D might be TRBD2 (8 bases). The material sequenced was naive CD4+ T cells from blood. The CDR3 DNA sequence: TGTGCCAGCAACGACAGGGCGGGGGGTACGCAGTATTTT. It codes for CASNDRAGGTQYF.